This T cell receptor (beta chain) came from a study of T-cell reconstitution after alpha-beta-depleted transplantation in children. Study outcomes and limitations: A year had passed since transplant, and T-cell counts and diversity by then came mostly from newly produced T cells. At around two months after transplant, the alpha-beta T cells were reportedly derived from several hundred expanded clones that came from non-depleted graft cells. Diversity of TCRbeta at day 60 was high in some patients, arising from surviving recipient T cells and thymic progenitors.

A remark on this clonotype: Antigen unknown.

Per the germline V gene, CDR1 is SGHRS and CDR2 is YFSETQ. The CDR3 is 15 amino acids. Trimming shortened V by 0 bases and J by 2 bases, and 12 bases separated the two germline ends. Unique molecular identifiers featured in how the TCRbeta library was prepared. One entry per CDR3 protein, called by TCRdb with MiXCR from the PCR reads. The sample has about 240,000 distinct CDR3 sequences; about 25% are singletons. This specimen consisted of PBMCs, obtained before TCRalphabeta/CD19-depleted stem cell transplant. This sequence was found in a girl aged 2-10 years with Fanconi anemia, due to receive a stem cell transplant. The chain has TRBV5-1 and TRBJ2-7, with D maybe TRBD1 (5 bases). The CDR3 DNA sequence: TGCGCCAGCAGCTTGGAGTTCCAGGGTGCCTACGAGCAGTACTTC. It translates to CASSLEFQGAYEQYF.